The 22 T cell receptor beta chains below all came from one sample that was sequenced in a study of glioma-infiltrating T cells after dendritic cell vaccination. Repertoires were generated with immunoSEQ multiplex PCR, while TCRdb's copy carries only in-frame clones and drops some. The profile shows over 65,000 clones, about 85% of them singletons. Time point of the sample: after dendritic cell vaccination, including at tumor progression/relapse. Specimen: blood, collected after dendritic cell vaccination. The receptors were gathered from a human donor with glioblastoma.

The J gene is TRBJ1-2, the V gene TRBV5-6, with TRBD1 matching over 7 bases. The CDR3 runs to 15 residues. Germline V gene lookup returns CDR1 SGHDT and CDR2 YYEEEE. V trimming: 6 bases; J trimming: 2 bases; junction bases outside the gene matches: 10. The DNA of the CDR3 is TGTGCCAGCACCCCTCAAGGGGGCCACAACTATGGCTACACCTTC. Translated, it gives CASTPQGGHNYGYTF.

V and J are TRBV9 and TRBJ2-5; perhaps TRBD2 as D (5 bases). Germline values: CDR1 SGDLS, CDR2 YYNGEE. The CDR3 loop spans 14 amino acids. V was shortened by 2 bases and J by 5 bases, with 13 bases between the two germline ends. The CDR3 DNA reads as TGTGCCAGCAGCGTCCGGGAAGGTAGGGAGACCCAGTACTTC. Translated, it gives CASSVREGRETQYF.

The chain is built from TRBV11-2 and TRBJ2-7; D is undetermined. V lost 4 bases, J lost 3 bases, and 4 bases lay in between. CDR1 SGHAT and CDR2 FQNNGV come from the germline V gene. The CDR3 has 11 residues. CDR3 nucleotides: TGTGCCAGCAGCTCCGGCTACGAGCAGTACTTC. Residues: CASSSGYEQYF.

The gene calls are TRBV7-3 and TRBJ2-1; weak D call: TRBD2 (5 bases). The CDR3 length is 14 residues. In germline, CDR1 is SGHTA, CDR2 FQGTGA. With 6 bases removed from V and 5 bases from J, the gap between germline ends came to 14 bases. The CDR3 DNA is TGTGCCAGCAGTCTACTAGGGCGGGACAATGAGCAGTTCTTC. It encodes CASSLLGRDNEQFF.

The genes are TRBV27 and TRBJ2-7; tentatively, D is TRBD2 (7 bases). Germline CDR1 MNHEY, CDR2 SMNVEV (reference sequence). The CDR3 has 15 amino acids. Trimming removed 2 bases at V and 3 bases at J, with 14 bases between. This chain's CDR3 is CASSLRGARSYEQYF. The DNA for the CDR3 is TGTGCCAGCAGTTTACGGGGGGCTCGTAGCTACGAGCAGTACTTC.

The genes are TRBV29-1 and TRBJ1-1; a weak D match, TRBD1 (6 bases). Deletions cut 6 bases from V and 1 base from J, with 12 bases between. The CDR3 is 13 residues long. Germline-derived CDR1 and CDR2 are SQVTM and ANQGSEA. CDR3 coding DNA: TGCAGCGTATGGGGGCGCGGGAACACTGAAGCTTTCTTT. Encoded protein: CSVWGRGNTEAFF.

The chain recombines TRBV29-1 with TRBJ1-1, with 8 bases matching TRBD1. The CDR3 has 15 amino acids. The junction had 8 bases not matched to a gene; V was cut back by 4 bases and J by 1 base. CDR1 and CDR2 (germline): SQVTM, ANQGSEA. The CDR3 is CSVGQTGDPNTEAFF. The CDR3 DNA sequence: TGCAGCGTTGGACAGACAGGGGACCCGAACACTGAAGCTTTCTTT.

The chain is built from TRBV5-6 and TRBJ2-2; no reliable D call. There are 13 residues in the CDR3. Trimming cost V 4 bases and J 4 bases, with 8 bases left between them. CDR1 and CDR2 from the germline V gene are SGHDT and YYEEEE. The CDR3 coding sequence is TGTGCCAGCAGCACGACTCTCACCGGGGAGCTGTTTTTT. Translation: CASSTTLTGELFF.

This chain links TRBV9 with TRBJ2-5; D ambiguous. The CDR3 totals 15 residues. Trimming cost V 0 bases and J 1 base, with 10 bases left between them. Per the germline V gene, CDR1 is SGDLS and CDR2 is YYNGEE. The CDR3 region is CASSVAGRTQETQYF. The CDR3 DNA follows: TGTGCCAGCAGCGTAGCTGGGCGAACCCAAGAGACCCAGTACTTC.

The chain recombines TRBV7-2 with TRBJ1-5, with 8 bases lining up with TRBD1. V shed 5 bases and J 2 bases; nucleotides not matched to a gene: 8. The CDR3 contains 16 residues. The germline gives CDR1 SGHTA, CDR2 FQGNSA. The CDR3 nucleotides read TGTGCCAGCAGCGCTCACAGGGGGGACGGCAATCAGCCCCAGCATTTT. As protein: CASSAHRGDGNQPQHF.

The chain recombines TRBV18 with TRBJ1-3; possible D gene TRBD1, 5 bases. Germline V gene data show CDR1 as KGHSH and CDR2 as LQKENI. Trimming shortened V by 0 bases and J by 1 base, and 10 bases separated the two germline ends. The CDR3 spans 16 residues. CDR3 residues: CASSPPGVPSGNTIYF. The CDR3, as DNA: TGTGCCAGCTCACCACCAGGGGTCCCGTCTGGAAACACCATATATTTT.

The V gene is TRBV9, the J gene TRBJ2-2, with 14 bases aligning to TRBD2. The CDR3 consists of 18 residues. Germline assignment: CDR1 SGDLS and CDR2 YYNGEE. The ends lost 3 bases at V and 4 bases at J; junction bases unmatched: 8. CDR3 protein: CASSGRGLAGVVTGELFF. The CDR3 DNA reads as TGTGCCAGCAGCGGGCGGGGACTAGCGGGAGTAGTCACCGGGGAGCTGTTTTTT.

The rearrangement links TRBV9 to TRBJ1-5; TRBD1 aligns across 7 bases. Per the germline V gene, CDR1 is SGDLS and CDR2 is YYNGEE. V trimming: 3 bases; J trimming: 4 bases; junction bases outside the gene matches: 7. The CDR3 is made up of 15 amino acids. CDR3: CASSEGAGRNQPQHF. CDR3 sequence (DNA): TGTGCCAGCAGCGAGGGGGCAGGGCGAAATCAGCCCCAGCATTTT.

The sample holds a few counts of this clone. J is TRBJ2-1 and V is TRBV7-2; D is undetermined. The CDR3 has 15 residues. The germline V and J ends were trimmed by 5 bases and 0 bases, with 11 bases remaining between them. Germline V lookup: CDR1 SGHTA, CDR2 FQGNSA. CDR3 residues: CASSTDTGSYNEQFF. The CDR3 coding sequence is TGTGCCAGCAGCACCGACACCGGCTCCTACAATGAGCAGTTCTTC.

This clone was observed a few times. V and J are TRBV10-2 and TRBJ2-1, with 10 bases that match TRBD2. The CDR3 sequence is 15 residues long. The germline V gene has CDR1 WSHSY and CDR2 SAAADI. The V gene end was trimmed by 8 bases and the J gene end by 8 bases; junction bases not matched to a gene: 12. CDR3 sequence: CASRDLAGGVYEQFF. Written as DNA, the CDR3 is TGCGCCAGCCGAGATTTAGCGGGAGGTGTCTATGAGCAGTTCTTC.

As to this clone: Germline is not matched at one junction end, which may reflect a read error. Other DNA sequences in the same sample also yield this CDR3. The genes are TRBV19 and TRBJ2-7, with 7 bases fitting TRBD2. Looked up from germline, CDR1 is LNHDA and CDR2 is SQIVND (reference sequence). The CDR3 covers 13 residues. CDR3 nucleotides: TGTGCCAGCAGTATAGGGGAGGGGTACGAGCAGTACTTC. It codes for CASSIGEGYEQYF.

The chain combines TRBV27 with TRBJ2-1; 12 positions agree with TRBD2. Germline CDR1 is MNHEY and CDR2 is SMNVEV (reference sequence). The CDR3 totals 16 residues. V trimming: 3 bases; J trimming: 6 bases; junction bases outside the gene matches: 6. CDR3 bases: TGTGCCAGCAGTTTTAGGGCTAGCGGGAGGGCCAATGAGCAGTTCTTC. It translates to CASSFRASGRANEQFF.

The rearrangement links TRBV19 to TRBJ2-1; the match to TRBD1 covers 8 bases. The CDR3 is 15 amino acids. CDR1 is LNHDA, CDR2 SQIVND, per germline (reference sequence). V was clipped by 4 bases and J by 3 bases; unmatched bases: 5. The CDR3 loop reads CASSSGQGIYNEQFF. The CDR3 DNA reads TGTGCCAGTAGTAGCGGACAGGGCATCTACAATGAGCAGTTCTTC.

The chain couples TRBV5-4 to TRBJ2-7, with 7 bases fitting TRBD1. Germline lookup yields CDR1 SGHNT and CDR2 YYREEE (reference sequence). J lost 2 bases, V lost 0 bases, and 2 bases had no gene match. This CDR3 has 14 amino acids. CDR3 bases: TGTGCCAGCAGCTTGGACAGGGGCCCCTACGAGCAGTACTTC. Translating it yields CASSLDRGPYEQYF.

In regard to this clone: Here the CDR3 omits its conserved ending phenylalanine or tryptophan, so a read error is the likely source. No DNA is shown, since the ends of the CDR3 on it are uncertain; the CDR3 is the one TCRdb lists. This chain links TRBV28 with TRBJ2-3; the listed D gene, TRBD1, was not tested against the DNA. Germline V lookup: CDR1 MDHEN, CDR2 SYDVKM. The CDR3 length is 13 residues, termini included. The CDR3 sequence is CASRSPGGQGSLL.

A few counts support this clone. This chain connects TRBV18 to TRBJ2-7; TRBD2 agrees at 9 bases. The germline gives CDR1 KGHSH, CDR2 LQKENI. CDR3 length equals 16 residues. The V and J ends lost 0 bases and 4 bases, in that order; junction bases with no gene match: 7. This chain's CDR3 is CASSPPGTSFLYEQYF. The CDR3 DNA sequence: TGTGCCAGCTCACCACCCGGGACTAGCTTTTTGTACGAGCAGTACTTC.

V and J are TRBV28 and TRBJ2-3; the match to TRBD1 covers 8 bases. Trimming cost V 2 bases and J 2 bases; bases outside gene matches: 6. Germline V gene sequence: CDR1 MDHEN, CDR2 SYDVKM. The CDR3 sequence is 16 residues long. This CDR3 is CASSLGQGAPTDTQYF. CDR3 bases: TGTGCCAGCAGTTTAGGGCAGGGGGCGCCCACAGATACGCAGTATTTT.